The TCR beta chain under discussion was sequenced for a study of monozygotic twins with inflammatory bowel disease. Study-wide results and caveats: IBD patients had lower TCRbeta diversity (inverse Simpson) than healthy co-twins.

Comment on this clonotype: Its antigen is as yet unknown.

Germline V gene sequence: CDR1 SGHRS, CDR2 YFSETQ. The CDR3 is 14 amino acids. Reprocessing the 5' RACE reads, TCRdb reports a single entry for every CDR3 protein and omits DNA. This table lists 120,000 to 150,000 distinct CDR3 sequences. The rearrangement uses TRBV5-1 and TRBJ1-2. What was sequenced was blood. The clonotype comes from a human donor with ulcerative colitis or Crohn's disease, or a healthy co-twin of an affected twin (not recorded which). CDR3 in amino acids: CASSLAPRDAGYTF. Full variable domain (rest looked up from reference TRBV5-1 and TRBJ1-2): KAGVTQTPRYLIKTRGQQVTLSCSPISGHRSVSWYQQTPGQGLQFLFEYFSETQRNKGNFPGRFSGRQFSNSRSEMNVSTLELGDSALYLCASSLAPRDAGYTFGSGTRLTVV.